Below, 14 T cell receptor beta chains from the same sample are listed, as sequenced in a study of T cell changes during pregnancy in multiple sclerosis. The repertoire was sequenced with immunoSEQ multiplex PCR; TCRdb's copy has only in-frame clones and lacks some. The profile shows roughly 30,000 clones, over 75% of them singletons. Sequencing used CD8+ T cells from peripheral blood mononuclear cells, obtained in the second trimester of pregnancy. These receptors came from a female donor with multiple sclerosis, enrolled in a pregnancy study.

The V gene is TRBV9, the J gene TRBJ1-2, with D possibly being TRBD1 (6 bases). Trimming took off 7 bases at V and 4 bases at J, with 23 bases between the two ends. CDR1 and CDR2 from the germline V gene are SGDLS and YYNGEE. The CDR3 has 16 residues. Written as DNA, the CDR3 is TGTGCCAGCGATCCCGTAGGGGGGGGAATCCTCTATGGCTACACCTTC. It encodes CASDPVGGGILYGYTF. The full variable domain, in which reference TRBV9 and TRBJ1-2 provide the parts outside the CDR3, is DSGVTQTPKHLITATGQRVTLRCSPRSGDLSVYWYQQSLDQGLQFLIQYYNGEERAKGNILERFSAQQFPDLHSELNLSSLELGDSALYFCASDPVGGGILYGYTFGSGTRLTVV.

The chain employs TRBV7-6 and TRBJ1-1, with TRBD1 identical over 9 bases. Germline lookup yields CDR1 SGHVS and CDR2 FNYEAQ. V was pared by 1 base and J by 11 bases, with 5 bases of the junction left unmatched. This CDR3 is built from 13 residues. Here the CDR3 reads CASSLDRGRGAFF. In DNA, the CDR3 is TGTGCCAGCAGCTTAGACAGGGGGCGCGGGGCTTTCTTT.

The chain is built from TRBV6-6 and TRBJ1-2, with D perhaps TRBD1 (6 bases). Between the trimmed V and J ends, which lost 4 bases and 8 bases, there was a span of 17 bases. This CDR3 comprises 14 residues. Germline lookup yields CDR1 MNHNY and CDR2 SVGAGI (reference sequence). The CDR3 loop is CASSSGGRTEGYTF. The CDR3 DNA reads as TGTGCCAGCAGTTCCGGGGGGCGTACGGAGGGCTACACCTTC.

V and J are TRBV7-9 and TRBJ2-7; 10 nucleotides align to TRBD2. The germline V gene has CDR1 SEHNR and CDR2 FQNEAQ (reference sequence). This CDR3 is 14 amino acids long. Trimming cost V 5 bases and J 4 bases; bases outside gene matches: 5. The DNA of the CDR3 is TGTGCCAGCAGCCGACTAGCGGGTTCTTACGAGCAGTACTTC. Amino acid sequence: CASSRLAGSYEQYF. The entire variable domain, with the rest obtained from reference TRBV7-9 and TRBJ2-7, is as follows: DTGVSQNPRHKITKRGQNVTFRCDPISEHNRLYWYRQTLGQGPEFLTYFQNEAQLEKSRLLSDRFSAERPKGSFSTLEIQRTEQGDSAMYLCASSRLAGSYEQYFGPGTRLTVT.

V and J are TRBV4-2 and TRBJ2-2; 11 bases match TRBD1. Germline V lookup: CDR1 LGHNA, CDR2 YNFKEQ. The CDR3 extends over 17 amino acids. V was pared by 1 base and J by 7 bases, with 8 bases of the junction left unmatched. The CDR3 loop reads CASSQARTGGLGGELFF. In DNA, the CDR3 is TGTGCCAGCAGCCAAGCCCGGACAGGGGGCCTTGGCGGGGAGCTGTTTTTT.

The genes are TRBV27 and TRBJ2-7; tentative D call: TRBD2 (5 bases). CDR1 is MNHEY and CDR2 is SMNVEV in the germline V gene (reference sequence). The CDR3 has 14 residues. V was trimmed by 8 bases and J by 4 bases, leaving 18 bases between them. CDR3 amino acids: CASLGADRLYEQYF. The CDR3 DNA sequence: TGTGCCAGCTTAGGAGCGGACCGACTATACGAGCAGTACTTC.

The gene calls are TRBV9 and TRBJ2-1, with TRBD1 matching over 9 bases. The germline V gene has CDR1 SGDLS and CDR2 YYNGEE. The CDR3 totals 16 residues. J was trimmed by 8 bases and V by 3 bases; bases with no gene match: 12. The CDR3 region is CASSGQVGQGTYEQFF. The CDR3 DNA reads TGTGCCAGCAGCGGTCAAGTTGGACAGGGGACTTATGAGCAGTTCTTC.

The chain couples TRBV19 to TRBJ1-1; D perhaps matches TRBD1 (5 bases). Germline CDR1 is LNHDA and CDR2 is SQIVND (reference sequence). There are 14 residues in the CDR3. Trimming pared 4 bases from V and 6 bases from J, leaving 15 bases between. CDR3 protein: CASSSGGGWPEAFF. CDR3 coding DNA: TGTGCCAGTAGTAGTGGTGGGGGGTGGCCTGAAGCTTTCTTT.

The chain combines TRBV5-6 with TRBJ2-1; D is perhaps TRBD2 (6 bases). This CDR3 is built from 18 residues. CDR1 and CDR2 from the germline V gene are SGHDT and YYEEEE. V gave up 2 bases and J gave up 0 bases, with 18 bases separating them. As DNA, the CDR3 is TGTGCCAGCAGCTTTACGGGAGTGGGGGGTAGCTCCTACAATGAGCAGTTCTTC. The encoded protein is CASSFTGVGGSSYNEQFF. The entire variable domain, with the rest obtained from reference TRBV5-6 and TRBJ2-1, is as follows: DAGVTQSPTHLIKTRGQQVTLRCSPKSGHDTVSWYQQALGQGPQFIFQYYEEEERQRGNFPDRFSGHQFPNYSSELNVNALLLGDSALYLCASSFTGVGGSSYNEQFFGPGTRLTVL.

The DNA for the CDR3 is TGTGCCAGCAGCCCCAGCGGGGGGTACGAGCAGTACTTC. Protein product: CASSPSGGYEQYF. This rearrangement joins TRBV7-9 to TRBJ2-7; TRBD2 matches at 9 bases. This CDR3 is built from 13 residues. Germline-derived CDR1 and CDR2 are SEHNR and FQNEAQ (reference sequence). V shed 5 bases, J shed 4 bases, and the junction held 3 bases outside the gene matches. The full variable domain, rest sourced from reference TRBV7-9 and TRBJ2-7, is DTGVSQNPRHKITKRGQNVTFRCDPISEHNRLYWYRQTLGQGPEFLTYFQNEAQLEKSRLLSDRFSAERPKGSFSTLEIQRTEQGDSAMYLCASSPSGGYEQYFGPGTRLTVT.

This clone was picked up one time. This chain links TRBV27 with TRBJ2-2; D remains unclear. This CDR3 contains 14 residues. The V and J ends lost 4 bases and 4 bases respectively, with 10 bases between them. Looked up from germline, CDR1 is MNHEY and CDR2 is SMNVEV (reference sequence). CDR3 sequence reads: CASSSLATTGELFF. CDR3 nucleotides: TGTGCCAGCAGTTCTCTGGCAACCACCGGGGAGCTGTTTTTT.

The chain recombines TRBV6-6 with TRBJ2-1, with D maybe TRBD2 (6 bases). The V gene lost 8 bases and the J gene lost 8 bases, with 19 bases spanning the gap. Germline V gene sequence: CDR1 MNHNY, CDR2 SVGAGI (reference sequence). The CDR3 covers 14 residues. This CDR3 reads CASLIGLTGHEQFF. The CDR3 DNA sequence: TGTGCCAGCCTTATAGGACTAACAGGACATGAGCAGTTCTTC.

The count of this clone is one. The V and J genes are TRBV27 and TRBJ2-7; 7 positions agree with TRBD2. This CDR3 is 19 amino acids long. Germline CDR1 reads MNHEY; CDR2 reads SMNVEV (reference sequence). V shed 5 bases and J 0 bases; nucleotides not matched to a gene: 19. CDR3 sequence reads: CASSDRDYHRTRSSYEQYF. CDR3 in DNA: TGTGCCAGCAGTGACCGGGACTACCATAGGACGAGGAGCTCCTACGAGCAGTACTTC.

The chain combines TRBV29-1 with TRBJ2-7, with 7 bases identical to TRBD2. Unmatched junction bases numbered 5, after V lost 2 bases and J lost 1 base. The CDR3 consists of 14 residues. Germline assignment: CDR1 SQVTM and CDR2 ANQGSEA. CDR3 amino acids: CSVETGGGSYEQYF. The CDR3 coding sequence is TGCAGCGTTGAAACTGGGGGGGGATCCTACGAGCAGTACTTC.